This T cell receptor (beta chain) was sequenced for a study of molecular identifiers for immune sequencing clone quantification. Preparation methods for the bulk TCR libraries were those previously described, with listed TCR primers. TCRdb re-analysed the PCR reads in MiXCR, keeping a single row per CDR3 protein. The sample carries roughly 24,000 distinct CDR3 sequences, approximately 17% recorded once. This CDR3 region has 13 residues. V lost 3 bases, J lost 3 bases, and 12 bases lay in between. Germline CDR1 DFQATT, CDR2 SNEGSKA (reference sequence). The table lists this clonotype with many counts. This rearrangement joins TRBV20-1 to TRBJ2-7; D gene uncertain. The TCR originated in a human donor in good health. Some libraries in this study had Jurkat cell RNA spiked in. What was sequenced was naive CD8+ T cells from blood, with Jurkat cell RNA spiked in. The subset was: FACS-sorted CD8+CD4-CCR7+CD45RA+ naive T cells. The CDR3 bases are TGCAGTGCTAGGTCCACCGCAAACTACGAGCAGTACTTC. It is translated as CSARSTANYEQYF.